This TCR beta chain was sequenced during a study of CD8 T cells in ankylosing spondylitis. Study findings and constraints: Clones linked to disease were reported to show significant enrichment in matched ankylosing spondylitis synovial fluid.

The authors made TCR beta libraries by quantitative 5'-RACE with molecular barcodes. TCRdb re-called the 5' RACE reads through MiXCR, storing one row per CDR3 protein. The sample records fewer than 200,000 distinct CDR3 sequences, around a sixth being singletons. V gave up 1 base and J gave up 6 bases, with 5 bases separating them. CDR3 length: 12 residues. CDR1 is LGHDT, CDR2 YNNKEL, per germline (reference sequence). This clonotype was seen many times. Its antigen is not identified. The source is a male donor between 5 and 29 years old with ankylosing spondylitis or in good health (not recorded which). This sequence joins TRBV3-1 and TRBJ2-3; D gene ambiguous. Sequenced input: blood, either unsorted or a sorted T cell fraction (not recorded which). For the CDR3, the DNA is TGTGCCAGCAGCCAAGTGGGGGATACGCAGTATTTT. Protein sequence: CASSQVGDTQYF.